This TCR beta chain derives from a study of shared clonotypes between healthy human individuals. Libraries were prepared by immunoSEQ multiplex PCR; TCRdb keeps only in-frame clonotypes and omits some of them. In the table there are about 2.4 million clones, about 92% of which are singletons. The authors divided CD4+ cells into CD45RA+ naive and CD45RA-negative memory subsets. The V gene lost 5 bases and the J gene lost 12 bases, with 19 bases spanning the gap. This CDR3 has 13 residues. From germline, CDR1 is MNHEY and CDR2 SMNVEV (reference sequence). This receptor was identified in a man between 18 and 29 years old in good health. This rearrangement joins TRBV27 to TRBJ1-1; the D gene is possibly TRBD1 (5 bases). Material: naive CD4+ T cells sorted from blood. Sample subset: CD45RA+ positively selected. The CDR3: CASSLEPGLETFF. CDR3 coding DNA: TGTGCCAGCAGTCTAGAGCCGGGGCTTGAGACTTTCTTT.